This T cell receptor (beta chain) was identified in a study of cytomegalovirus exposure and HLA in healthy donors. General study results and limits: One later analysis reportedly identified an Asian-associated ancestry cluster that showed fewer N-insertions than the approximately 700-donor mean. Solely CMV serostatus was available to characterize immune exposure. Common viral pathogens seemed to be connected with several of the most significant clusters, according to a later analysis.

Comments on this clone: The antigen is not known.

PCR was performed using 60 Vbeta and 13 Jbeta primers. Repertoires were generated with immunoSEQ multiplex PCR, while TCRdb's copy carries only in-frame clones and drops some. Of fewer than 250,000 clones in the sample, around four fifths are singletons; the top ten hold less than 1.1%. V was pared by 5 bases and J by 5 bases, with 9 bases of the junction left unmatched. The CDR3 has 16 amino acids. Per germline, CDR1 SGHTA and CDR2 FQGTGA. The sequenced sample was PBMCs. V usage is TRBV7-3 and J usage is TRBJ1-1; 12 nucleotides line up with TRBD1. This TCR derives from a woman in her forties in good health and CMV-seronegative. DNA for the CDR3: TGTGCCAGCAGCAGAACGGGACAGGGGGCGAGGACTGAAGCTTTCTTT. This gives the protein CASSRTGQGARTEAFF.